A selection of T cell receptor beta chains follows, all from one sample in a study of radiation and T cells in renal cell carcinoma. Sequencing used immunoSEQ multiplex PCR; TCRdb keeps in-frame clones, though not all of them. The sample has 70,000 to 100,000 clones, about 86% seen once; the top ten hold 22%. The material sequenced was blood, taken from a patient whose treatment included radiotherapy and nephrectomy. These receptors all come from a woman in her fifties or sixties with renal cell carcinoma. Both conserved end residues are part of each CDR3. Fields, in order: clone size, V gene, D gene, J gene, CDR3 DNA, CDR3 protein. D genes are given only for firm matches. Rows may omit the clone size; those that give it use once, few, many or a size class.

NA	TRBV25-1	TRBD1	TRBJ2-7	TGTGCCAGCTGTTCCGGGACAGCCCCCGACGACGAGCAGTACTTC	CASCSGTAPDDEQYF
NA	TRBV21-1	NA	TRBJ2-7	TGTGCCAGCAGCAAAGATAGGAGACGCCCCGGCGAGCAGTACTTC	CASSKDRRRPGEQYF
NA	TRBV28	NA	TRBJ2-5	TGTGCCAGCAGTGAGGAGACCCAGTACTTC	CASSEETQYF
NA	TRBV6-1	NA	TRBJ2-3	TGTGCCAGCACCCTGGGGGCTCGCACAGATACGCAGTATTTT	CASTLGARTDTQYF
NA	TRBV5-1	TRBD1	TRBJ2-2	TGCGCCAGCAGCTGGACCGGGACAGATAACACCGGGGAGCTGTTTTTT	CASSWTGTDNTGELFF
once	TRBV5-1	NA	TRBJ1-6	TGCGCCAGCAGCTTGGACAGGGTGAATAATTCACCCCTCCACTTT	CASSLDRVNNSPLHF
NA	TRBV4-3	TRBD2	TRBJ2-1	TGCGCCAGCAGCCAGACCGGGACTAGCGGTATCAATGAGCAGTTCTTC	CASSQTGTSGINEQFF
NA	TRBV27	TRBD2	TRBJ2-1	TGTGCCAGCAGGGGGCTAGCGGGGGCCAATGAGCAGTTCTTC	CASRGLAGANEQFF
NA	TRBV19	NA	TRBJ2-5	TGTGCCAGTAGTATAGTAGTTTTGGCAGGGAGAGAGACCCAGTACTTC	CASSIVVLAGRETQYF
NA	TRBV19	NA	TRBJ1-5	TGTGCCAGTGCTCATAGGAATCAGCCCCAGCATTTT	CASAHRNQPQHF
NA	TRBV11-3	TRBD1	TRBJ2-1	TGTGCCAGCAGCTGGGACAGTAACGCCTACAATGAGCAGTTCTTC	CASSWDSNAYNEQFF
NA	TRBV19	NA	TRBJ1-5	TGTGCCAGTAGTATGGGATGGGGCGGCAATCAGCCCCAGCATTTT	CASSMGWGGNQPQHF
once	TRBV5-4	NA	TRBJ1-2	TGTGCCAGCAGCTTGGATCCAGGGGTGGGCTATGGCTACACCTTC	CASSLDPGVGYGYTF
NA	TRBV7-9	NA	TRBJ2-2	TGTGCCAGCAGCCCTAGTCGGGACACCGGGGAGCTGTTTTTT	CASSPSRDTGELFF
NA	TRBV15	TRBD2	TRBJ2-3	TGTGCCACCAGCCCAAACCCCGGGACTAGCGCGGCAGATACGCAGTATTTT	CATSPNPGTSAADTQYF
NA	TRBV30	NA	TRBJ1-3	TGTGCCTGGAATCCAGGAGGGTACACCATATATTTT	CAWNPGGYTIYF
once	TRBV2	NA	TRBJ2-3	TGTGCCAGCAGTGCGACTAGCACAGATACGCAGTATTTT	CASSATSTDTQYF
NA	TRBV9	NA	TRBJ2-5	TGTGCCAGCAGCCCCGGGAATAGCCAAGAGACCCAGTACTTC	CASSPGNSQETQYF
NA	TRBV25-1	TRBD1	TRBJ1-2	TGTGCCAGCAGGGGACTGGACAGGGGAGACTATGGCTACACCTTC	CASRGLDRGDYGYTF
NA	TRBV4-3	NA	TRBJ2-7	TGCGCCAGCAGCCGCGGCGGGGTAACTCAAGAGCAGTACTTC	CASSRGGVTQEQYF
NA	TRBV7-9	NA	TRBJ1-1	TGTGCCAGCAGCCAGGGTAACACTGAAGCTTTCTTT	CASSQGNTEAFF